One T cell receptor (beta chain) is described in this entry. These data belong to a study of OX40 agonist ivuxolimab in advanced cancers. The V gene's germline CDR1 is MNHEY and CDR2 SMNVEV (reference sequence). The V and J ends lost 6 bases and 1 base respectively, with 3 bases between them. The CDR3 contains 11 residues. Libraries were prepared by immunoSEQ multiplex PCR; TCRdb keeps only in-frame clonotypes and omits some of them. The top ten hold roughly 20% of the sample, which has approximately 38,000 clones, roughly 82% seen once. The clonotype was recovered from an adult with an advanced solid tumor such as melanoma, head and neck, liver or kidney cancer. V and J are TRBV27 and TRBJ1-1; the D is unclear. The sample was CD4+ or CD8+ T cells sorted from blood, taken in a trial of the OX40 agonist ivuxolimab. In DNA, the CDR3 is TGTGCCAGCAGAAGGAACACTGAAGCTTTCTTT. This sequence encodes CASRRNTEAFF.